The T cell receptor (beta chain) described here comes from a study of glioma-infiltrating T cells after dendritic cell vaccination. Study results and limitations: Few patients contributed both blood and tumor specimens.

The germline CDR1 and CDR2 sequences are LNHDA and SQIVND (reference sequence). This CDR3 comprises 11 residues. Losses at the gene ends were 10 bases for V and 7 bases for J; bases not matched to a gene: 4. Indicated time point: after dendritic cell vaccination, including at tumor progression/relapse. All glioblastoma patients lacked an isocitrate dehydrogenase mutation. Concerning this clone: Its matching antigen is unknown.

The PCR used 60 V beta and 13 J beta primers. Method: immunoSEQ multiplex PCR; TCRdb's copy keeps in-frame clones and lacks some. The data show 55,000 to 75,000 clones, about 80% seen once. This receptor was taken from a human donor with glioblastoma. Sequencing used blood, obtained after dendritic cell vaccination. This rearrangement joins TRBV19 to TRBJ2-1; 7 nucleotides match TRBD2. The CDR3 here is CAIGEGNEQFF. The CDR3 DNA reads as TGTGCCATTGGGGAGGGGAATGAGCAGTTCTTC.